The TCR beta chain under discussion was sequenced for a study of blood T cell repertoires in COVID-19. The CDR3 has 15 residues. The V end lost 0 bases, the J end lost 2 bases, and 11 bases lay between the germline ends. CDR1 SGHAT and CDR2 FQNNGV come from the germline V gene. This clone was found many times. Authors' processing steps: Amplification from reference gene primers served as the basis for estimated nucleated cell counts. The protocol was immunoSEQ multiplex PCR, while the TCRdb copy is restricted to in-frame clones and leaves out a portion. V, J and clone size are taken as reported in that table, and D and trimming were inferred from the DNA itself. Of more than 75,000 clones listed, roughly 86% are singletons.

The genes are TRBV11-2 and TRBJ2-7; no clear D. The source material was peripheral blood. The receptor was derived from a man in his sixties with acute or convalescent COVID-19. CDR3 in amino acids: CASSLEAGRTYEQYF. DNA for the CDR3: TGTGCCAGCAGCTTAGAGGCAGGAAGAACCTACGAGCAGTACTTC.